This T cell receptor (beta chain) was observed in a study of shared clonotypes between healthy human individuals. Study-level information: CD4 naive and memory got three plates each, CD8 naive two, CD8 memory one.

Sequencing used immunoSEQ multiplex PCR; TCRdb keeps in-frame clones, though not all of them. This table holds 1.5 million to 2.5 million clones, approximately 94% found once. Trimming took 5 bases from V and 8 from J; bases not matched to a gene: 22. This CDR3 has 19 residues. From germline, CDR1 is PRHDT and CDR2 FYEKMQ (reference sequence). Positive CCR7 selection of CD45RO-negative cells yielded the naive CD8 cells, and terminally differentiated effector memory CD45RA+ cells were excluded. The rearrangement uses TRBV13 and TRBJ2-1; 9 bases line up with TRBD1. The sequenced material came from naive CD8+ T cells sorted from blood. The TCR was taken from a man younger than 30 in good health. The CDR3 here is CASSGTGTGRVVVEDEQFF. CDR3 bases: TGTGCCAGCAGCGGAACCGGGACAGGGCGGGTCGTCGTCGAGGATGAGCAGTTCTTC.